This TCR beta chain was sequenced in a study of blood T cell repertoires in COVID-19 (TCRdb year 2020). Looking at the study overall: Samples from collaborators originated in the United States, Italy and Spain and spanned both the acute and convalescent phases of COVID-19. The prospective study material was composed of cDNA or gDNA derived from T cells, B-cell-depleted T cells, or PBMCs. Subjects who had been exposed to COVID-19, were actively infected with it, or had recovered from it provided the deeply sampled blood TCRbeta repertoires that made up the dataset. The repertoires were released in a freely available public database intended as a resource for research on the immune response to SARS-CoV-2. Samples were obtained from the ongoing ImmuneRACE study (first 160 participants) and from roughly 1,300 subjects provided by 6 global collaborators. Nearly every sample came with metadata listing a de-identified subject ID, COVID-19 status, age in years and sex. HLA class I and class II types, where available, came from metadata supplied by the sample provider rather than from assay-based typing. Beyond this particular receptor, the publication reports: The amount of clinical and demographic metadata varied by source and participant and was provided uncurated.

CDR1 is given as SGHNT and CDR2 as YYREEE, both from the germline V gene (reference sequence). V loses 2 bases at its end and J loses 4 bases; junction bases beyond the gene matches: 10. Including the terminal cysteine and phenylalanine, the CDR3 comprises 16 residues. The retained sequence is limited to the CDR3, 48 bases, with the frame set at the first base. The immunoSEQ Assay, a bias-controlled multiplex PCR, was used to amplify TCRbeta CDR3 regions from genomic DNA. Processing in the source paper ran as follows. The number of nucleated cells in each sample was estimated by amplification of reference gene primers within the assay. To quantify the absolute abundance of each unique TCRbeta CDR3 rearrangement, sequence reads were collapsed and filtered. For each sample, productive Simpson clonality was calculated as the square root of Simpson's diversity index over productive rearrangements. TCRdb provides this immuneACCESS table in a form limited to in-frame rearrangements. Some clones are lacking; in checked studies, under half of them reflect an unresolved V gene, and why the rest are absent is not known. The V and J calls and clone size are taken from that table; D and trimming were inferred from the DNA. In all, the sample holds fewer than 60,000 clones, and approximately 88% of those were seen once. The top ten clonotypes cover about a tenth of the sample.

Comment on this clone: Its antigen remains undetermined. There are no base qualities to consult, and no much larger clone falls within one base.

One collaborating source in Seattle enrolled patients during active infection and followed them longitudinally through the course of disease. The collaborating institutions used their own protocols to collect whole blood in K2EDTA tubes. For TCRbeta analysis, collaborators shipped samples as frozen whole blood, isolated PBMCs, or DNA extracted from either of those sample types. What was sequenced was peripheral blood. The clonotype was recovered from a young man with COVID-19, enrolled during active disease. The V and J segments used are TRBV5-4 and TRBJ1-1; 8 bases in between match TRBD1. CDR3 reads: CASSLGQGTSGTEAFF. The DNA sequence follows: TGTGCCAGCAGCTTAGGACAGGGAACGAGTGGCACTGAAGCTTTCTTT. The full variable domain, with segments outside the CDR3 supplied by the reference TRBV5-4 and TRBJ1-1 proteins, appears as ETGVTQSPTHLIKTRGQQVTLRCSSQSGHNTVSWYQQALGQGPQFIFQYYREEENGRGNFPPRFSGLQFPNYSSELNVNALELDDSALYLCASSLGQGTSGTEAFFGQGTRLTVV.